Below, 27 T cell receptor beta chains from the same sample are listed, as sequenced in a study of cytomegalovirus exposure and HLA in healthy donors. The PCR used 60 Vbeta and 13 Jbeta primers. Some clones are missing from TCRdb's copy, which holds only in-frame ones; the method was immunoSEQ multiplex PCR. This table holds tens of thousands of clones, 90% to 95% found once. The sample comprised PBMCs. The receptor set was obtained from a young woman in good health and CMV-seronegative.

The chain combines TRBV4-1 with TRBJ2-6; no reliable D call. Trimming left V 4 bases short and J 0 bases short, with 13 bases between. This CDR3 is 17 amino acids long. CDR1 and CDR2 from the germline V gene are MGHRA and YSYEKL. The CDR3 region is CASSLRHGSSGANVLTF. CDR3 bases: TGCGCCAGCAGCCTAAGACATGGAAGCTCTGGGGCCAACGTCCTGACTTTC.

Of note for this clone: Sequence at one end of the junction differs from germline and may be a read error. The CDR3 DNA follows: TGTTCCAGCAGCTTAGGGGCAGGGCTTGAAGCTTTCTTT. Translating it yields CSSSLGAGLEAFF. This chain uses TRBV7-9 with TRBJ1-1; the D gene is possibly TRBD1 (5 bases). Germline assignment: CDR1 SEHNR and CDR2 FQNEAQ (reference sequence). The length of the CDR3 is 13 residues. Full variable domain (rest looked up from reference TRBV7-9 and TRBJ1-1): DTGVSQNPRHKITKRGQNVTFRCDPISEHNRLYWYRQTLGQGPEFLTYFQNEAQLEKSRLLSDRFSAERPKGSFSTLEIQRTEQGDSAMYLCSSSLGAGLEAFFGQGTRLTVV.

The CDR3 loop reads CASSRRNRDYGYTF. In nucleotides, the CDR3 is TGTGCCAGCAGTCGCAGGAACAGGGATTATGGCTACACCTTC. The genes are TRBV2 and TRBJ1-2; weak D call: TRBD1 (6 bases). This CDR3 has 14 amino acids. Per the germline V gene, CDR1 is SNHLY and CDR2 is FYNNEI. Trimming removed 5 bases from V and 5 bases from J, with 15 bases in between. Variable domain in full (rest from reference TRBV2 and TRBJ1-2): EPEVTQTPSHQVTQMGQEVILRCVPISNHLYFYWYRQILGQKVEFLVSFYNNEISEKSEIFDDQFSVERPDGSNFTLKIRSTKLEDSAMYFCASSRRNRDYGYTFGSGTRLTVV.

The rearrangement uses TRBV25-1 and TRBJ2-7; 9 positions match TRBD1. Germline CDR1 is MGHDK and CDR2 is SYGVNS. V was clipped by 5 bases and J by 6 bases; unmatched bases: 11. CDR3 length: 15 residues. Here the CDR3 reads CASSHVGTGPVEQYF. As DNA, the CDR3 is TGTGCCAGCAGTCACGTCGGGACAGGGCCAGTCGAGCAGTACTTC.

CDR3 sequence reads: CASSVTRDSNYGYTF. In nucleotides, the CDR3 is TGCGCCAGCAGCGTGACTCGGGACAGCAATTATGGCTACACCTTC. This chain links TRBV5-1 with TRBJ1-2; 7 nucleotides agree with TRBD1. The length of the CDR3 is 15 residues. Germline loops: CDR1 SGHRS, CDR2 YFSETQ. The trim removed 4 bases at V and 5 bases at J, leaving 11 bases unmatched.

V usage is TRBV5-1 and J usage is TRBJ2-3; 13 bases align to TRBD2. The CDR3 loop spans 17 amino acids. Germline V gene sequence: CDR1 SGHRS, CDR2 YFSETQ. V was pared by 2 bases and J by 9 bases, with 12 bases of the junction left unmatched. The CDR3 DNA sequence: TGCGCCAGCAGCTTAGAACTAGCGGGAGGGCCTAAGGGGACGCAGTATTTT. Translated: CASSLELAGGPKGTQYF.

This chain's CDR3 is CAWSVNSGNTIYF. The CDR3 bases are TGTGCCTGGAGTGTAAACAGTGGAAACACCATATATTTT. This chain uses TRBV30 with TRBJ1-3; D gene ambiguous. CDR3 length: 13 amino acids. Trimming pared 0 bases from V and 3 bases from J, leaving 6 bases between. The V gene's germline CDR1 is GTSNPN and CDR2 SVGIG (reference sequence). The entire variable domain, with the rest obtained from reference TRBV30 and TRBJ1-3, is as follows: SQTIHQWPATLVQPVGSPLSLECTVEGTSNPNLYWYRQAAGRGLQLLFYSVGIGQISSEVPQNLSASRPQDRQFILSSKKLLLSDSGFYLCAWSVNSGNTIYFGEGSWLTVV.

This chain joins TRBV9 and TRBJ1-2, with no clear D. The CDR3 is 12 amino acids. CDR1 and CDR2 (germline): SGDLS, YYNGEE. V lost 1 base and J lost 7, with 8 bases in between. CDR3 bases: TGTGCCAGCAGCGTATCCGGGTCTGGCTACACCTTC. The encoded protein is CASSVSGSGYTF.

This clone was seen just once. This chain joins TRBV27 and TRBJ2-2, with a tentative D call TRBD1 (5 bases). Trimming took off 1 base at V and 9 bases at J, with 12 bases between the two ends. In germline, CDR1 is MNHEY, CDR2 SMNVEV (reference sequence). CDR3 length: 14 residues. CDR3 region: CASSLLGRTRELFF. CDR3 DNA sequence: TGTGCCAGCAGTTTATTGGGGCGTACGAGGGAGCTGTTTTTT.

This chain links TRBV5-5 with TRBJ1-2; D is undetermined. The V end lost 3 bases, the J end lost 4 bases, and 10 bases lay between the germline ends. CDR3 size: 13 residues. The germline CDR1 and CDR2 sequences are SGHKS and YYEKEE (reference sequence). The CDR3 bases are TGTGCCAGCAGCTCTGACGGAGGCTATGGCTACACCTTC. Protein sequence: CASSSDGGYGYTF.

V usage is TRBV7-2 and J usage is TRBJ2-7, with D uncertain. CDR3 length equals 14 residues. The ends were cut back, 6 bases at V and 2 bases at J, with 14 bases in the middle. Germline-derived CDR1 and CDR2 are SGHTA and FQGNSA. CDR3 region: CASSPMAVPYEQYF. The CDR3 DNA is TGTGCCAGCAGTCCCATGGCCGTTCCCTACGAGCAGTACTTC.

The chain is built from TRBV9 and TRBJ1-2; D may be TRBD1 (5 bases). This CDR3 has 15 amino acids. V lost 0 bases and J 4 bases, leaving 13 bases between the germline ends. Germline V CDR1 and CDR2: SGDLS, YYNGEE. CDR3 residues: CASSVVGDFGYGYTF. CDR3 DNA: TGTGCCAGCAGCGTAGTAGGGGATTTTGGCTATGGCTACACCTTC.

The chain couples TRBV11-1 to TRBJ1-2, with 10 bases that match TRBD1. The length of the CDR3 is 14 residues. Germline V gene data show CDR1 as SGHAT and CDR2 as FQDESV (reference sequence). V lost 4 bases to trimming and J lost 5 bases; unmatched junction nucleotides: 4. The CDR3 DNA is TGTGCCAGCAGCTCGACAGGGGGCGGGTATGGCTACACCTTC. Protein sequence: CASSSTGGGYGYTF.

This rearrangement joins TRBV7-8 to TRBJ2-7; a possible D gene is TRBD2 (6 bases). Trimming cost V 8 bases and J 2 bases, with 13 bases left between them. CDR1 and CDR2 from the germline V gene are SGHVS and FQNEAQ. There are 13 residues in the CDR3. CDR3 in DNA: TGTGCCAGCTTAGCGGATGTTACCTACGAGCAGTACTTC. Its translation: CASLADVTYEQYF.

This clone was found a few times. The chain is built from TRBV6-1 and TRBJ2-7, with TRBD1 matching over 10 bases. V shed 2 bases and J 2 bases; nucleotides not matched to a gene: 6. The germline gives CDR1 MNHNS, CDR2 SASEGT. This CDR3 comprises 16 residues. Written as DNA, the CDR3 is TGTGCCAGCAGTGAAATTACGGGGACAGGGGCCTACGAGCAGTACTTC. It translates to CASSEITGTGAYEQYF.

The genes are TRBV7-3 and TRBJ1-3; D uncertain. CDR3 length equals 15 residues. Germline V gene data show CDR1 as SGHTA and CDR2 as FQGTGA. V was cut by 5 bases and J by 4 bases, with 15 bases left in between. The CDR3 sequence: CASSVDGSGGNTIYF. In nucleotides, the CDR3 is TGTGCCAGCAGCGTGGACGGTTCGGGGGGAAACACCATATATTTT. The entire variable domain, with the rest obtained from reference TRBV7-3 and TRBJ1-3, is as follows: GAGVSQTPSNKVTEKGKYVELRCDPISGHTALYWYRQSLGQGPEFLIYFQGTGAADDSGLPNDRFFAVRPEGSVSTLKIQRTERGDSAVYLCASSVDGSGGNTIYFGEGSWLTVV.

The chain links TRBV23-1 to TRBJ2-5; D is undetermined. TRBV23-1 is an ORF, with its function uncertain. The CDR3 covers 15 residues. Trimming cost V 0 bases and J 4 bases, with 12 bases left between them. CDR3 DNA sequence: TGCGCCAGCAGTCAATCAAGACGGAGAGGAGAGACCCAGTACTTC. Translating it yields CASSQSRRRGETQYF.

CDR3 protein: CASSVGDSRGFTQYF. CDR3 in DNA: TGTGCCAGCAGCGTAGGGGACAGCCGCGGGTTTACGCAGTATTTT. The chain recombines TRBV9 with TRBJ2-3; 7 bases are a match to TRBD1. The J segment lost 8 bases and the V segment lost 0 bases, leaving 9 bases of the junction unmatched. CDR3 length equals 15 residues. Germline-derived CDR1 and CDR2 are SGDLS and YYNGEE. The whole variable domain, remainder taken from reference TRBV9 and TRBJ2-3, is DSGVTQTPKHLITATGQRVTLRCSPRSGDLSVYWYQQSLDQGLQFLIQYYNGEERAKGNILERFSAQQFPDLHSELNLSSLELGDSALYFCASSVGDSRGFTQYFGPGTRLTVL.

V is TRBV30 and J is TRBJ1-5, with 8 bases aligning to TRBD1. Germline loops: CDR1 GTSNPN, CDR2 SVGIG (reference sequence). The CDR3 contains 16 residues. V gave up 3 bases and J gave up 3 bases; unmatched junction bases: 10. In DNA form, the CDR3 reads TGTGCCTGGAGCCAACCAACAGGGGGAATCAATCAGCCCCAGCATTTT. Protein: CAWSQPTGGINQPQHF.

The chain has TRBV21-1 and TRBJ2-3; the table's D call, TRBD1, has no DNA check behind it. TRBV21-1 is a pseudogene segment. The CDR3 runs 14 residues. The DNA of the CDR3 is TGTGCCAGCAGCAAGACAGGGGGCGAAGATACGCAGTATTTT. It is translated as CASSKTGGEDTQYF.

The chain has TRBV5-4 and TRBJ1-2; TRBD1 might be the D (6 bases). CDR1 SGHNT and CDR2 YYREEE come from the germline V gene (reference sequence). This CDR3 has 18 amino acids. The V end was cut by 0 bases, the J end by 0 bases, with 18 bases between. The DNA of the CDR3 is TGTGCCAGCAGCTTGGTCCCAGGGGCCGGGCCTTCTAACTATGGCTACACCTTC. This translates into CASSLVPGAGPSNYGYTF.

With respect to this clone: At one boundary the junction diverges from the germline segment, which might be a read error. This chain joins TRBV28 and TRBJ2-2; 7 bases match TRBD2. The CDR3 loop spans 14 amino acids. Germline V lookup: CDR1 MDHEN, CDR2 SYDVKM. The chain's CDR3 is CASRVSGTGGELLF. The CDR3 DNA reads as TGTGCCAGCAGGGTCAGCGGGACGGGCGGGGAGCTGCTTTTT.

This chain connects TRBV21-1 to TRBJ2-1; TRBD2, the table's D call, lacks a check against the DNA. TRBV21-1 is deemed a pseudogene. This CDR3 has 17 amino acids. The CDR3 coding sequence is TGTGCCAGCAGCACCCGAACCGGGACTTTAACCTACAATGAGCAGTTCTTC. It specifies CASSTRTGTLTYNEQFF.

This rearrangement joins TRBV19 to TRBJ1-5; 8 positions match TRBD1. After removal of 11 bases from V and 6 bases from J, the junction contained 12 bases not matched to a gene. This CDR3 comprises 14 residues. The germline V gene encodes CDR1 LNHDA and CDR2 SQIVND (reference sequence). Written as DNA, the CDR3 is TGTGCCGCTAAAACGACAGGGGATGGTCAGCCCCAGCATTTT. This gives the protein CAAKTTGDGQPQHF.

The genes are TRBV20-1 and TRBJ2-3; D uncertain. Per germline, CDR1 DFQATT and CDR2 SNEGSKA (reference sequence). The CDR3 is 11 amino acids. The V end lost 5 bases, the J end lost 3 bases, and 6 bases lay between the germline ends. In nucleotides, the CDR3 is TGCAGTGCTTCCGGGACAGATACGCAGTATTTT. Protein product: CSASGTDTQYF.

The chain couples TRBV27 to TRBJ2-5; 11 bases are shared with TRBD2. The CDR3 contains 15 residues. V lost 2 bases and J lost 4; bases outside the gene matches: 3. Germline CDR1 and CDR2: MNHEY and SMNVEV (reference sequence). Here the CDR3 DNA reads TGTGCCAGCAGTTTAGCCCTAGCGGGAGGAGAGACCCAGTACTTC. This encodes CASSLALAGGETQYF.

This clone is a singleton in its sample. The junction departs from the called germline gene at one end, perhaps through a read error. The chain uses TRBV7-9 and TRBJ2-7; D remains ambiguous. The CDR3 has 16 residues. The V gene's germline CDR1 is SEHNR and CDR2 FQNEAQ (reference sequence). The CDR3 sequence: CSSSLEKRIPDYEQYF. The CDR3 DNA sequence: TGTTCCAGCAGCTTAGAGAAGAGGATCCCCGACTACGAGCAGTACTTC.